The next 7 T cell receptor beta chains were all read from a single sample in a study of T cells in Graves' hyperthyroidism and ophthalmopathy (dated by TCRdb to the late 2010s). The protocol used for the library was multiplex PCR. Sequencing instrument: Illumina HiSeq 2000. The TCR beta CDR3 regions were amplified from the RNA transcripts. For the first round of RT-PCR on the TCR CDR3, the HTBI primer set was used together with the Qiagen OneStep RT-PCR kit. Through fastp at Q25 and MiXCR, TCRdb rebuilt clones from the public reads, retaining in-frame beta chains. A single entry per CDR3 protein holds the most common genes and DNA from its merged rows. The sample table lists 450,000 to 650,000 distinct CDR3 sequences, about 14% of them with a count of one. About 6.6% of the sample lies in the top ten. Sequencing input: blood. The receptors derive from a young woman with Graves' ophthalmopathy.

The chain is built from TRBV19 and TRBJ1-1, with D possibly matching TRBD1 (5 bases). V lost 1 base and J 3 bases, leaving 6 bases between the germline ends. Per the germline V gene, CDR1 is LNHDA and CDR2 is SQIVND (reference sequence). This CDR3 is built from 13 residues. CDR3 protein: CASSIAGYTEAFF. The CDR3 DNA reads TGTGCCAGTAGTATAGCAGGGTACACTGAAGCTTTCTTT.

The chain combines TRBV7-9 with TRBJ1-2, with 7 positions matching TRBD1. CDR1 is SEHNR and CDR2 is FQNEAQ in the germline V gene (reference sequence). The CDR3 extends over 16 amino acids. The V and J ends lost 0 bases and 4 bases, in that order; junction bases with no gene match: 8. In DNA, the CDR3 is TGTGCCAGCAGCTTAGCGGTGAACAGGGGATTCTATGGCTACACCTTC. As protein: CASSLAVNRGFYGYTF.

This clonotype was seen ten or more times. The chain joins TRBV7-9 to TRBJ1-2; 9 positions agree with TRBD1. CDR3 size: 18 residues. The V segment lost 5 bases and the J segment 5 bases; nucleotides outside the gene matches: 18. Germline assignment: CDR1 SEHNR and CDR2 FQNEAQ (reference sequence). The CDR3 here is CASSPIPPSTGGWYGYTF. CDR3 sequence (DNA): TGTGCCAGCAGCCCTATCCCGCCCAGTACAGGGGGCTGGTATGGCTACACCTTC.

The rearrangement links TRBV24-1 to TRBJ2-2; D is uncertain. Germline CDR1 KGHDR, CDR2 SFDVKD. This CDR3 is 15 amino acids long. Between the trimmed V and J ends, which lost 1 base and 2 bases, there was a span of 7 bases. DNA of the CDR3: TGTGCCACCAGTGATTTAAATCGCAACACCGGGGAGCTGTTTTTT. It is translated as CATSDLNRNTGELFF.

There are a few counts of this clonotype. The gene calls are TRBV7-3 and TRBJ2-5; a possible D gene is TRBD1 (5 bases). V was trimmed by 5 bases and J by 5 bases, leaving 9 bases between them. The CDR3 spans 12 residues. Germline assignment: CDR1 SGHTA and CDR2 FQGTGA. The CDR3 reads CASSLKGETQYF. Written as DNA, the CDR3 is TGTGCCAGCAGCCTAAAGGGGGAGACCCAGTACTTC.

This clonotype was observed at least ten times. The chain recombines TRBV24-1 with TRBJ2-1, with 9 bases fitting TRBD2. Trimming at V came to 6 bases and at J to 6 bases, leaving 8 bases not matched to a gene. CDR3 length: 15 residues. From germline, CDR1 is KGHDR and CDR2 SFDVKD. CDR3 in amino acids: CATSSSGRKSNEQFF. The CDR3, as DNA: TGTGCCACCAGTAGTAGCGGGAGAAAGAGCAATGAGCAGTTCTTC.

In its sample, this clonotype was seen many times. The chain uses TRBV12-3 or TRBV12-4 and TRBJ2-7, with 10 bases lining up with TRBD1. This CDR3 has 15 amino acids. J gave up 4 bases and V 5 bases, and 8 bases lay outside the gene matches. The CDR3 DNA reads as TGTGCCAGCAGTCTCCGACAGGGGGCACAGTACGAGCAGTACTTC. This codes for CASSLRQGAQYEQYF.